These 26 T cell receptor beta chains originate from one sample sequenced in a study of cytomegalovirus exposure and HLA in healthy donors (TCRdb year 2017). Libraries were built with the immunoSEQ multiplex PCR assay. The multiplex PCR relied on a mix of 60 forward primers for TCR Vbeta segments and 13 reverse primers for TCR Jbeta segments. The table comes from immuneACCESS by way of TCRdb, which keeps in-frame sequences with V and J called. Part of the clones is missing from these tables; in studies checked, under half for an unresolved V gene and the rest for unknown reasons. In all, the sample holds some 160,000 clones, and nearly 80% of those were seen once. Under 4% of the sample rests with the top ten. The source material was PBMCs. These TCRs come from a middle-aged woman in good health and CMV-seronegative.

This rearrangement joins TRBV18 to TRBJ2-2; 10 bases line up with TRBD1. The CDR3 contains 15 residues. Germline values: CDR1 KGHSH, CDR2 LQKENI. The V gene end was trimmed by 5 bases and the J gene end by 5 bases; junction bases not matched to a gene: 5. This chain's CDR3 is CASSKSGQGTGELFF. The CDR3, as DNA: TGTGCCAGCTCAAAATCGGGACAGGGGACCGGGGAGCTGTTTTTT.

This clone was found once. DNA for the CDR3: TGTGCCAGCAGCCGGGAGGTTGGGGGCACCGGGGAGCTGTTTTTT. Amino acids: CASSREVGGTGELFF. This chain joins TRBV5-4 and TRBJ2-2, with 7 bases fitting TRBD2. Germline loops: CDR1 SGHNT, CDR2 YYREEE (reference sequence). The CDR3 totals 15 residues. Trimming cost V 4 bases and J 4 bases; bases outside gene matches: 7. The whole variable domain, filled in from reference TRBV5-4 and TRBJ2-2, reads ETGVTQSPTHLIKTRGQQVTLRCSSQSGHNTVSWYQQALGQGPQFIFQYYREEENGRGNFPPRFSGLQFPNYSSELNVNALELDDSALYLCASSREVGGTGELFFGEGSRLTVL.

The chain joins TRBV2 to TRBJ2-4; the match to TRBD1 covers 8 bases. The V segment lost 8 bases and the J segment 0 bases; nucleotides outside the gene matches: 6. This CDR3 has 15 residues. Germline-derived CDR1 and CDR2 are SNHLY and FYNNEI. The CDR3 loop reads CASGGDRLAKNIQYF. DNA of the CDR3: TGTGCCAGCGGAGGGGACAGGTTAGCCAAAAACATTCAGTACTTC.

This clone has just one count. The chain carries TRBV7-6 and TRBJ2-1; D is undetermined. This CDR3 has 13 amino acids. V was pared by 1 base and J by 9 bases, with 10 bases between. Germline V gene lookup returns CDR1 SGHVS and CDR2 FNYEAQ. The CDR3 region is CASSLVGIAEQFF. The CDR3 coding sequence is TGTGCCAGCAGCTTAGTAGGTATAGCTGAGCAGTTCTTC.

The CDR3 protein is CASSLGLAGGQETQYF. The CDR3 DNA reads as TGTGCCAGCTCACTTGGACTAGCGGGGGGGCAAGAGACCCAGTACTTC. V is TRBV18 and J is TRBJ2-5; 15 bases line up with TRBD2. Germline trimming cut 4 bases from V and 2 bases from J; bases unmatched to any gene: 2. This CDR3 has 16 residues. Germline loops: CDR1 KGHSH, CDR2 LQKENI.

The chain is built from TRBV6-9 and TRBJ1-2; 11 bases are a match to TRBD1. After removal of 7 bases from V and 0 bases from J, the junction contained 13 bases not matched to a gene. This CDR3 is built from 18 residues. Germline V gene lookup returns CDR1 MNHGY and CDR2 SVAAGI. This chain's CDR3 is CASTRGQGATIPNYGYTF. The CDR3 region has the DNA TGTGCCAGCACTCGCGGACAGGGGGCTACAATTCCTAACTATGGCTACACCTTC.

The sample holds one count of this clone. V gene TRBV27 combines with J gene TRBJ1-4, with TRBD1 as a possible D gene (5 bases). Trimming pared 6 bases from V and 10 bases from J, leaving 12 bases between. This CDR3 is 12 amino acids long. Germline V gives CDR1 MNHEY, CDR2 SMNVEV (reference sequence). CDR3 coding DNA: TGTGCCAGCAGGAGCGGGGGGGGAAAACTGTTTTTT. Translated: CASRSGGGKLFF.

The CDR3 coding sequence is TGTGCCAGTAGTCCAGGGGGCGCCTTAGCCAAAAACATTCAGTACTTC. The encoded protein is CASSPGGALAKNIQYF. The rearrangement uses TRBV19 and TRBJ2-4; 8 positions match TRBD1. The junction had 6 bases not matched to a gene; V was cut back by 5 bases and J by 0 bases. The germline V gene has CDR1 LNHDA and CDR2 SQIVND (reference sequence). The CDR3 spans 16 residues.

This sequence joins TRBV5-3 and TRBJ2-1, with 7 positions matching TRBD2. TRBV5-3 is reported as an ORF; its role is uncertain. Germline trimming cut 3 bases from V and 5 bases from J; bases unmatched to any gene: 14. The CDR3 spans 17 residues. The chain's CDR3 is CARSSIMSGKHHNEQFF. Written as DNA, the CDR3 is TGTGCCAGAAGCTCCATCATGAGCGGGAAACATCACAATGAGCAGTTCTTC.

The J gene is TRBJ1-4, the V gene TRBV7-9; no reliable D call. The V gene lost 10 bases and the J gene lost 7 bases, with 10 bases spanning the gap. The germline V gene has CDR1 SEHNR and CDR2 FQNEAQ (reference sequence). The CDR3 extends over 11 amino acids. The CDR3 loop reads CATDKTEKLFF. CDR3 nucleotide sequence: TGTGCCACCGACAAAACTGAAAAACTGTTTTTT.

The chain combines TRBV5-1 with TRBJ1-1, with 7 bases fitting TRBD1. CDR1 and CDR2 from the germline V gene are SGHRS and YFSETQ. V shed 0 bases, J shed 4 bases, and the junction held 3 bases outside the gene matches. The CDR3 consists of 14 residues. The CDR3 DNA follows: TGCGCCAGCAGCTTGGGACAGGGCTTCACTGAAGCTTTCTTT. Translating it yields CASSLGQGFTEAFF.

The chain is built from TRBV6-1 and TRBJ1-2; perhaps TRBD1 as D (6 bases). The CDR3 sequence is 15 residues long. Trimming stripped 1 base from V and 4 bases from J, with 13 bases between. CDR1 is MNHNS, CDR2 SASEGT, per germline. The CDR3 region has the DNA TGTGCCAGCAGTGAAGGGTGGGGGCGCACCTATGGCTACACCTTC. Translating gives CASSEGWGRTYGYTF.

The genes are TRBV5-5 and TRBJ2-1, with 7 bases fitting TRBD1. V lost 5 bases, J lost 1 base, and 6 bases stayed unmatched. Germline loops: CDR1 SGHKS, CDR2 YYEKEE (reference sequence). The CDR3 sequence is 15 residues long. The CDR3 DNA sequence: TGTGCCAGCAGTTCCGGGACAGTTTCCTACAATGAGCAGTTCTTC. It yields the protein CASSSGTVSYNEQFF.

The V and J genes are TRBV10-3 and TRBJ2-3; TRBD2 agrees at 7 bases. This CDR3 region has 17 residues. The germline gives CDR1 ENHRY, CDR2 SYGVKD. V was clipped by 8 bases and J by 0 bases; unmatched bases: 14. CDR3 DNA sequence: TGTGCCATCGGTGTGGGGCGGGGGTACCCTAGCACAGATACGCAGTATTTT. Its protein product is CAIGVGRGYPSTDTQYF.

The genes are TRBV27 and TRBJ2-7; TRBD1 agrees at 7 bases. The CDR3 has 12 residues. Germline lookup yields CDR1 MNHEY and CDR2 SMNVEV (reference sequence). Unmatched junction bases numbered 3, after V lost 8 bases and J lost 2 bases. CDR3 in DNA: TGTGCCAGCTCCGACAGGGCCTACGAGCAGTACTTC. Its translation: CASSDRAYEQYF.

The chain is built from TRBV5-6 and TRBJ2-7, with 11 bases matching TRBD2. The J segment lost 3 bases and the V segment lost 4 bases, leaving 6 bases of the junction unmatched. The CDR3 contains 15 residues. Germline V gene sequence: CDR1 SGHDT, CDR2 YYEEEE. CDR3 protein: CASSAAGTSGYEQYF. The CDR3, as DNA: TGTGCCAGCAGCGCGGCCGGGACTAGCGGCTACGAGCAGTACTTC.

The V call is TRBV7-9, the J call TRBJ2-5; maybe TRBD1 (5 bases). Germline CDR1 is SEHNR and CDR2 is FQNEAQ (reference sequence). The V end lost 5 bases, the J end lost 14 bases, and 18 bases lay between the germline ends. The CDR3 sequence is 12 residues long. The CDR3 DNA reads TGTGCCAGCAGCCGACCTGAACGGACACCTTACTTC. It codes for CASSRPERTPYF.

The V call is TRBV6-5, the J call TRBJ1-1; TRBD1 matches at 11 bases. V gave up 7 bases and J gave up 4 bases; unmatched junction bases: 8. Per germline, CDR1 MNHEY and CDR2 SVGAGI. The CDR3 is 15 residues long. The CDR3 DNA is TGTGCCAGCACCGAAAGAGGGACAGGGGGCACTGAAGCTTTCTTT. Its protein product is CASTERGTGGTEAFF.

This clone was recorded at least ten times. The chain has TRBV6-1 and TRBJ1-1; 7 bases are a match to TRBD1. Germline CDR1 reads MNHNS; CDR2 reads SASEGT. The CDR3 spans 14 residues. Trimming took 4 bases from V and 3 from J; bases not matched to a gene: 5. The CDR3, as DNA: TGTGCCAGCAGTGGGGACAGCTCCTACACTGAAGCTTTCTTT. Translating it yields CASSGDSSYTEAFF.

The chain couples TRBV15 to TRBJ2-5, with TRBD2 matching over 9 bases. The trim removed 0 bases at V and 2 bases at J, leaving 4 bases unmatched. This CDR3 region has 16 residues. The germline CDR1 and CDR2 sequences are LNHNV and YYDKDF (reference sequence). DNA for the CDR3: TGTGCCACCAGCAGAGAACGAGCGGGGGGACAAGAGACCCAGTACTTC. Its translation: CATSRERAGGQETQYF.

The chain carries TRBV6-5 and TRBJ2-3; a weak D match, TRBD1 (5 bases). The germline V and J ends were trimmed by 6 bases and 0 bases, with 7 bases remaining between them. CDR3 length equals 13 residues. Germline V gene data show CDR1 as MNHEY and CDR2 as SVGAGI. CDR3 amino acids: CASRTDSTDTQYF. The CDR3 DNA follows: TGTGCCAGCAGGACAGACAGCACAGATACGCAGTATTTT.

The V gene is TRBV7-9, the J gene TRBJ1-4; TRBD1 is a possible D gene (5 bases). This CDR3 contains 12 residues. Per germline, CDR1 SEHNR and CDR2 FQNEAQ (reference sequence). Trimming cost V 4 bases and J 8 bases, with 8 bases left between them. The CDR3 region has the DNA TGTGCCAGCAGCTCTCAGGGAGAAAAACTGTTTTTT. It codes for CASSSQGEKLFF.

The rearrangement joins TRBV6-6 to TRBJ1-1; 9 positions agree with TRBD1. The CDR3 sequence is 16 residues long. CDR1 is MNHNY and CDR2 is SVGAGI in the germline V gene (reference sequence). Unmatched junction bases numbered 6, after V lost 4 bases and J lost 0 bases. CDR3 loop: CASSSGQGWVNTEAFF. The CDR3 DNA sequence: TGTGCCAGCAGTTCCGGACAGGGGTGGGTGAACACTGAAGCTTTCTTT.

This sequence joins TRBV18 and TRBJ2-3; 7 positions match TRBD2. The J segment lost 1 base and the V segment lost 0 bases, leaving 1 base of the junction unmatched. CDR3 length equals 15 residues. The V gene's germline CDR1 is KGHSH and CDR2 LQKENI. For the CDR3, the DNA is TGTGCCAGCTCACCACCTCTAGCGGGCACAGATACGCAGTATTTT. Protein sequence: CASSPPLAGTDTQYF.

A few counts support this clone. The V call is TRBV5-6, the J call TRBJ1-4, with D possibly matching TRBD1 (5 bases). V shed 2 bases and J shed 8 bases, with 13 bases lying between them. Germline assignment: CDR1 SGHDT and CDR2 YYEEEE. This CDR3 spans 14 amino acids. CDR3 in DNA: TGTGCCAGCAGCTTCGGAAGACAGCTCGAAAAACTGTTTTTT. It codes for CASSFGRQLEKLFF.

The chain combines TRBV2 with TRBJ1-3; the match to TRBD1 covers 9 bases. With 6 bases clipped from V and 4 bases from J, the junction kept 4 bases outside the gene matches. Germline assignment: CDR1 SNHLY and CDR2 FYNNEI. The CDR3 is 14 amino acids. The CDR3 nucleotides read TGTGCCAGCAGGAAACAGGGGGCGGGAAACACCATATATTTT. This encodes CASRKQGAGNTIYF.